Listed below are T cell receptor beta chains from one sample, sequenced in a study of human T cells and chemical hapten exposure. TCRdb re-called the 5' RACE reads through MiXCR, storing one row per CDR3 protein. Found here are roughly 110,000 distinct CDR3 sequences, approximately 19% of them singletons; the top ten hold approximately 3%. These receptors all come from a human donor in good health. Both conserved end residues are part of each CDR3. The D gene is left open where the match is weak. Clone size appears in some rows only: once, few, many, or a class for an expanded clone.

NA NA TRBJ1-1 TRBV12-3/TRBV12-4 TGTGCCAGCACCCCGGAACCGACGAACACTGAAGCTTTCTTT CASTPEPTNTEAFF
NA few TRBJ1-5 TRBV10-1 TGCGCCAGCAGTGAAAGACAGGGCAATCAGCCCCAGCATTTT CASSERQGNQPQHF
TRBD1 few TRBJ2-5 TRBV12-5 TGTGCTAGTGGTTTGGTACCGGGGACAGGGGAAGAAGAGACCCAGTACTTC CASGLVPGTGEEETQYF
TRBD1 once TRBJ2-7 TRBV18 TGTGCCAGCTCGCAAGACTCCGGGACAGGGGTGGACGAGCAGTACTTC CASSQDSGTGVDEQYF
NA few TRBJ1-5 TRBV11-2 TGTGCCAGCAGCTCTGGGACGGGGGCGGGGAGACCCCAGCATTTT CASSSGTGAGRPQHF
TRBD1 few TRBJ2-7 TRBV7-9 TGTGCCAGCAGCTTAGCGCAGGGGGCCGAGCAGTACTTC CASSLAQGAEQYF
NA NA TRBJ1-2 TRBV28 TGTGCCAGCAGTTTAGTCCGGGACAACTATGGCTACACCTTC CASSLVRDNYGYTF
TRBD2 few TRBJ2-5 TRBV27 TGTGCCAGCAGTCCCATAGCGGGAGAAGAGACCCAGTACTTC CASSPIAGEETQYF
NA NA TRBJ2-2 TRBV19 TGTGCCAGTAGTACCGTGATCACCGGGGAGCTGTTTTTT CASSTVITGELFF
NA few TRBJ2-3 TRBV28 TGTGCCAGCAGTTTATTGGGGGCCCTAACAGATACGCAGTATTTT CASSLLGALTDTQYF
NA NA TRBJ1-5 TRBV7-9 TGTGCCAGCAGCTTCCAGGACTTGGGTATTGGATATAGCAATCAGCCCCAGCATTTT CASSFQDLGIGYSNQPQHF
NA few TRBJ2-7 TRBV20-1 TGCAGTGCTAGGGACAGCACTTCCCCCCAGTACTTC CSARDSTSPQYF
NA once TRBJ2-3 TRBV4-1 TGCGCCAGCAGCCGGGAAGGACGAGCGGATACGCAGTATTTT CASSREGRADTQYF
TRBD2 NA TRBJ2-7 TRBV29-1 TGCAGCGTTTTGGGTTCTAGCGGGCGTCCCTACGAGCAGTACTTC CSVLGSSGRPYEQYF
NA NA TRBJ2-3 TRBV12-3/TRBV12-4 TGTGCCAGCACCCTAAGGACCCGAGCGAAGTCCACAGATACGCAGTATTTT CASTLRTRAKSTDTQYF
NA NA TRBJ2-4 TRBV18 TGTGCCAGCTGGCAACAGGGCGGCAAAAACATTCAGTACTTC CASWQQGGKNIQYF
NA NA TRBJ1-2 TRBV7-2 TGTGCCAGCAGCTTAGCGGCTTCATTTCAGAGCCCCCTCTATGGCTACACCTTC CASSLAASFQSPLYGYTF
TRBD1 NA TRBJ2-1 TRBV25-1 TGTGCCAGCAGTGGCTGGACAGGGAGCTCCTACAATGAGCAGTTCTTC CASSGWTGSSYNEQFF
TRBD2 few TRBJ2-1 TRBV28 TGTGCCACCCTGGGGGGGTCGGGTGAGCAGTTCTTC CATLGGSGEQFF
TRBD1 few TRBJ2-3 TRBV28 TGTGCCAGCAGTTTAGGCGGGACAGGTACAGATACGCAGTATTTT CASSLGGTGTDTQYF
TRBD1 NA TRBJ2-1 TRBV7-3 TGTGCCAGCAGCTCGACGGGACAGGGGGTGGTCAGCGGGAGGTCGGGTAATGAGCAGTTCTTC CASSSTGQGVVSGRSGNEQFF
NA few TRBJ1-6 TRBV4-1 TGCGCCAGCAGCCAACGAACTCGGGAGGCTGCTAATAATTCACCCCTCCACTTT CASSQRTREAANNSPLHF
TRBD2 many TRBJ2-5 TRBV28 TGTGCCAGCAGTCCAATATCCCTGACAGATTACAGCGGGATGTTTCAAGAGACCCAGTACTTC CASSPISLTDYSGMFQETQYF
TRBD2 once TRBJ2-5 TRBV28 TGTGCCAGCAAACTAGCGGGTTCTCAAGAGACCCAGTACTTC CASKLAGSQETQYF
TRBD1 NA TRBJ2-5 TRBV28 TGTGCCAGCAGTCTCTTCGTGGGACAGGGCCAAGAGACCCAGTACTTC CASSLFVGQGQETQYF
NA NA TRBJ1-1 TRBV11-2 TGTGCCAGCAGCTTGGCCGACAGATACACTGAAGCTTCCTTT CASSLADRYTEASF
NA NA TRBJ1-5 TRBV18 TGTGCCAGCTCAGGAATAGAGAATCAGCCCCAGCATTTT CASSGIENQPQHF
NA NA TRBJ2-3 TRBV7-2 TGTGCCAGCAGCTTAGAGACTACCGTAGATACGCAGTATTTT CASSLETTVDTQYF
NA NA TRBJ2-1 TRBV5-1 TGCGCCAGCAGCTTGGAGGGAGAAATTTACAATGAGCAGTTCTTC CASSLEGEIYNEQFF
TRBD1 few TRBJ1-4 TRBV5-4 TGTGCCAGCAGTACCGGGACAGGGAGGGAAAAACTGTTTTTT CASSTGTGREKLFF
TRBD1 NA TRBJ2-7 TRBV12-3/TRBV12-4 TGTGCCAGCAGCACAGGGGCGTCCTACGAGCAGTACTTC CASSTGASYEQYF
NA few TRBJ2-7 TRBV3-1 TGTGCCAGCAGCCAAATTAGAGCCGAGCAGTACTTC CASSQIRAEQYF
TRBD2 NA TRBJ2-7 TRBV20-1 TGCAGTGGGGCGACTAGCGGTGCCTACGAGCAGTACTTC CSGATSGAYEQYF
TRBD2 NA TRBJ2-7 TRBV5-1 TGCGCCAGCAGCCCGCTAGCGGGAGGGCCGGGTGAGCAGTACTTC CASSPLAGGPGEQYF
TRBD2 NA TRBJ2-7 TRBV10-3 TGTGCCATCAGTGAGATCAGCGGGAGCGACGAGCAGTACTTC CAISEISGSDEQYF
TRBD1 NA TRBJ2-1 TRBV29-1 TGCAGCGCCCGAATGACAGGGCTCACCGGGGTATCCTACAATGAGCAGTTCTTC CSARMTGLTGVSYNEQFF
NA NA TRBJ2-5 TRBV7-2 TGTGCCAGCAGCTTATACGGGGAAGGAGAGACCCAGTACTTC CASSLYGEGETQYF
NA NA TRBJ2-5 TRBV12-3/TRBV12-4 TGTGCCAGCAGCCCGAACGCATTAGGTCCACAAGAGACCCAGTACTTC CASSPNALGPQETQYF
TRBD1 few TRBJ1-2 TRBV7-9 TGTGCCAGCAGCTCCTCCGGGACAGGGCCCTATGGCTACACCTTC CASSSSGTGPYGYTF
NA NA TRBJ2-7 TRBV15 TGTGCCACCAGCAGAGCCAGGACGTCCTACGAGCAGTACTTC CATSRARTSYEQYF
TRBD1 few TRBJ2-2 TRBV3-1 TGTGCCAGCAGCCAAGCAGGGGGACACACCGGGGAGCTGTTTTTT CASSQAGGHTGELFF
NA few TRBJ2-1 TRBV2 TGTGCCAGCAGTACACCTAGGGCGGCCTACAATGAGCAGTTCTTC CASSTPRAAYNEQFF
NA NA TRBJ2-3 TRBV6-6 TGTGCCAGCAGTTACTCCAGGGTTACAGATACGCAGTATTTT CASSYSRVTDTQYF
NA NA TRBJ1-4 TRBV9 TGTGCCAGCAGCGCGAGGGGGGAGGGGCGACAAAAACTGTTTTTT CASSARGEGRQKLFF
TRBD2 few TRBJ2-1 TRBV12-3/TRBV12-4 TGTGCCAGCAGCCCTAGCGGGAGAGGGGACTACAATGAGCAGTTCTTC CASSPSGRGDYNEQFF
NA few TRBJ2-6 TRBV19 TGTGCCACCACGAGGGGGGGGTCTGGGGCCAACGTCCTGACTTTC CATTRGGSGANVLTF
TRBD2 few TRBJ2-7 TRBV7-9 TGTGCCAGCAGCTTACAGCGGGATGGAGGATACGAGCAGTACTTC CASSLQRDGGYEQYF
NA few TRBJ1-3 TRBV29-1 TGCAGCGTTGAAGATAGGAGAACTGGAAACACCATATATTTT CSVEDRRTGNTIYF
NA few TRBJ1-1 TRBV28 TGTGCCAGCAGTTTAGCCACTCAGGCTCCCACTGAAGCTTTCTTT CASSLATQAPTEAFF
TRBD2 many TRBJ2-1 TRBV29-1 TGCAGCGTTGGTGCCACGGACACTAGCGGGAGCGCTGAGCAGTTCTTC CSVGATDTSGSAEQFF
NA NA TRBJ2-6 TRBV12-3/TRBV12-4 TGTGCCAGCAGTTTCAATCGGAAGGCAGGGTGGTTACCTGGGGCCAACGTCCTGACTTTC CASSFNRKAGWLPGANVLTF
TRBD1 NA TRBJ2-1 TRBV29-1 TGCAGCGTTCTTGAGGGACAGGACCTCTACAATGAGCAGTTCTTC CSVLEGQDLYNEQFF
NA NA TRBJ1-6 TRBV12-3/TRBV12-4 TGTGCCAGCAGGTCAGGACGGTTCTATAATTCACCCCTCCACTTT CASRSGRFYNSPLHF
TRBD1 NA TRBJ2-1 TRBV6-1 TGTGCCAGCAGTCCTTTCGGACAGGGAGGAGCTAATGAGCAGTTCTTC CASSPFGQGGANEQFF
NA few TRBJ2-1 TRBV5-1 TGCGCCAGCAGAGCTAGCGACTTTTTCAATGAGCAGTTCTTC CASRASDFFNEQFF